This T cell receptor beta chain was identified in a study of T-cell reconstitution after alpha-beta-depleted transplantation in children. The authors prepared the TCRbeta library with unique molecular identifiers. MiXCR, run by TCRdb on the PCR reads, gives a single entry per CDR3 protein. The sample shows about 400,000 distinct CDR3 sequences, 10% to 15% of them seen only once. Sequenced material: PBMCs, taken from the stem cell graft. The sequence came from a human donor who donated a stem cell graft to a child with Fanconi anemia.

CDR3 DNA: TGTGCCAGCAATTTGGAAGAGGGTTTCAATGAGCAGTTCTTC. This encodes CASNLEEGFNEQFF. The rearrangement joins TRBV5-6 to TRBJ2-1; a possible D gene is TRBD2 (5 bases). This CDR3 has 14 residues. Germline loops: CDR1 SGHDT, CDR2 YYEEEE. Trimming pared 6 bases from V and 6 bases from J, leaving 16 bases between. Using reference TRBV5-6 and TRBJ2-1 for the parts outside the CDR3, the full variable domain is DAGVTQSPTHLIKTRGQQVTLRCSPKSGHDTVSWYQQALGQGPQFIFQYYEEEERQRGNFPDRFSGHQFPNYSSELNVNALLLGDSALYLCASNLEEGFNEQFFGPGTRLTVL.